The 31 T cell receptor beta chains reported below all come from one sample, sequenced in a study of regulatory T cells in long-lasting Graves disease. Time point indicated: newly diagnosed GD, antithyroid drugs for less than 3 months. The TCR library was made from RNA that had been extracted from PBMCs in TRIzol. Combining iRepertoire HTBI primers with Arm-PCR of CDR3 regions, the authors built TCR beta libraries. TCRdb reanalysed the multiplex PCR reads using MiXCR and keeps one entry per CDR3 protein. Of about 620,000 distinct CDR3 sequences detected, about 16% appear once; the ten largest clones hold 15% to 20%. These data were also reused for a study on T cells in Graves' hyperthyroidism and ophthalmopathy.

The sample in question was peripheral blood mononuclear cells (PBMCs), obtained at new diagnosis, from a patient treated with antithyroid drugs. The source of these receptors is a woman aged 30 to 39 with Graves disease.

This clonotype was seen many times. The chain carries TRBV30 and TRBJ1-1, with a tentative D call TRBD1 (5 bases). Trimming pared 5 bases from V and 0 bases from J, leaving 10 bases between. The CDR3 spans 13 residues. CDR1 GTSNPN and CDR2 SVGIG come from the germline V gene (reference sequence). CDR3 loop: CAWAGLMNTEAFF. The CDR3 DNA reads as TGTGCCTGGGCAGGGCTCATGAACACTGAAGCTTTCTTT.

The V gene is TRBV3-1, the J gene TRBJ2-7; D might be TRBD1 or TRBD2, each matching 5 bases. Looked up from germline, CDR1 is LGHDT and CDR2 is YNNKEL (reference sequence). This CDR3 is built from 13 residues. Trimming left V 4 bases short and J 3 bases short, with 10 bases between. Here the CDR3 reads CASSRDVYYEQYF. The CDR3 bases are TGTGCCAGCAGCCGGGACGTCTACTACGAGCAGTACTTC.

The V call is TRBV20-1, the J call TRBJ1-2; D remains unclear. Germline CDR1 reads DFQATT; CDR2 reads SNEGSKA (reference sequence). V was cut by 6 bases and J by 2 bases, with 10 bases left in between. This CDR3 has 12 amino acids. The CDR3 sequence is CSAGRRNYGYTF. CDR3 bases: TGCAGTGCCGGCCGGAGGAACTATGGCTACACCTTC.

This clonotype came up many times. The chain is built from TRBV27 and TRBJ1-5; weak D call: TRBD1 (5 bases). Germline V gene lookup returns CDR1 MNHEY and CDR2 SMNVEV (reference sequence). This CDR3 has 14 residues. The V gene lost 0 bases and the J gene lost 7 bases, with 10 bases spanning the gap. DNA of the CDR3: TGTGCCAGCAGTTTATCGAGGGGAGGACAGCCCCAGCATTTT. Translated, it gives CASSLSRGGQPQHF.

Turning to this clonotype: At one end, the junction sequence differs from germline, possibly due to a read error. The gene calls are TRBV2 and TRBJ1-5; no firm D call. Germline CDR1 is SNHLY and CDR2 is FYNNEI. This CDR3 has 16 amino acids. The CDR3 protein is CASSDQVNLSNRPQHF. The CDR3 coding sequence is TGTGCCAGCAGCGATCAGGTGAACCTTAGCAATCGGCCCCAGCATTTT.

This clonotype was counted once. V gene TRBV5-6 combines with J gene TRBJ2-3, with a tentative D call TRBD1 (5 bases). V was shortened by 6 bases and J by 1 base, with 15 bases between the two germline ends. CDR1 SGHDT and CDR2 YYEEEE come from the germline V gene. There are 15 residues in the CDR3. In DNA form, the CDR3 reads TGTGCCAGCACCACCACGGGCAGGGGCACAGATACGCAGTATTTT. Protein product: CASTTTGRGTDTQYF.

The chain couples TRBV10-3 to TRBJ2-5; TRBD2 agrees at 12 bases. The CDR3 extends over 15 amino acids. Trimming at V came to 8 bases and at J to 4 bases, leaving 8 bases not matched to a gene. The germline gives CDR1 ENHRY, CDR2 SYGVKD. The CDR3 region is CAIGATSGRGETQYF. The DNA of the CDR3 is TGTGCCATCGGCGCGACTAGCGGGAGAGGAGAGACCCAGTACTTC.

Only a few counts were recorded for this clonotype. The V gene is TRBV15, the J gene TRBJ1-2; no firm D call. V gave up 0 bases and J gave up 13 bases, with 12 bases separating them. Germline CDR1 and CDR2: LNHNV and YYDKDF (reference sequence). The CDR3 is 12 residues long. The CDR3, as DNA: TGTGCCACCAGCAGAGACTCCATATTAAGCACCTTC. It specifies CATSRDSILSTF.

This clonotype came up many times. The V gene is TRBV6-1, the J gene TRBJ2-7, with 7 bases identical to TRBD1. The V and J ends lost 3 bases and 3 bases, in that order; junction bases with no gene match: 2. Germline loops: CDR1 MNHNS, CDR2 SASEGT. The CDR3 consists of 13 residues. The CDR3 sequence: CASSEPGGYEQYF. For the CDR3, the DNA is TGTGCCAGCAGTGAGCCAGGGGGCTACGAGCAGTACTTC.

The V and J genes are TRBV3-1 and TRBJ1-2; weak D call: TRBD1 (5 bases). The CDR3 is 12 amino acids. CDR1 is LGHDT and CDR2 is YNNKEL in the germline V gene (reference sequence). V was clipped by 2 bases and J by 7 bases, with 8 bases between them. The CDR3 loop is CASSQNRLGYTF. CDR3 bases: TGTGCCAGCAGCCAAAACAGGCTTGGCTACACCTTC.

This clonotype was observed many times. The chain couples TRBV6-2 or TRBV6-3 to TRBJ1-5; D is unresolved. The germline V and J ends were trimmed by 6 bases and 2 bases, with 8 bases remaining between them. CDR1 and CDR2 (germline): MNHEY, SVGEGT. The CDR3 contains 13 residues. The CDR3 bases are TGTGCCAGCAGGTTCGCCGGCAATCAGCCCCAGCATTTT. Its protein is CASRFAGNQPQHF.

This clonotype was detected many times. The rearrangement uses TRBV28 and TRBJ2-5, with TRBD2 matching over 8 bases. CDR1 is MDHEN and CDR2 is SYDVKM in the germline V gene. Trimming took 8 bases from V and 2 from J; bases not matched to a gene: 10. This CDR3 is built from 15 residues. CDR3 sequence (DNA): TGTGCCAGCCTTCGCCGGGGGGGAGGACAAGAGACCCAGTACTTC. Translating gives CASLRRGGGQETQYF.

This clonotype was observed a few times. This chain uses TRBV18 with TRBJ2-1; 7 nucleotides align to TRBD1. This CDR3 is built from 16 residues. V gave up 2 bases and J gave up 1 base; unmatched junction bases: 5. Germline loops: CDR1 KGHSH, CDR2 LQKENI. The CDR3 DNA follows: TGTGCCAGCTCACCATTAGGGACAGCTTCCTACAATGAGCAGTTCTTC. This sequence encodes CASSPLGTASYNEQFF.

This clonotype was counted at least ten times. The CDR3 DNA is TGTGCCAGCAGCGGTCCGTACAATGAGCAGTTCTTC. Translated, it gives CASSGPYNEQFF. The chain couples TRBV2 to TRBJ2-1; D remains ambiguous. The CDR3 has 12 amino acids. Per the germline V gene, CDR1 is SNHLY and CDR2 is FYNNEI. Between the trimmed V and J ends, which lost 6 bases and 4 bases, there was a span of 7 bases.

This clonotype came up a few times. The V call is TRBV7-3, the J call TRBJ2-1, with TRBD2 matching over 11 bases. The J segment lost 6 bases and the V segment lost 5 bases, leaving 9 bases of the junction unmatched. This CDR3 is built from 16 residues. Germline lookup yields CDR1 SGHTA and CDR2 FQGTGA. The CDR3 DNA is TGTGCCAGCAGCGGACAAACTAGCGGGAGAGGCAATGAGCAGTTCTTC. Translation gives CASSGQTSGRGNEQFF.

The chain carries TRBV20-1 and TRBJ2-1; a possible D gene is TRBD2 (5 bases). Germline loops: CDR1 DFQATT, CDR2 SNEGSKA (reference sequence). CDR3 length: 15 amino acids. Trimming shortened V by 5 bases and J by 10 bases, and 24 bases separated the two germline ends. The CDR3 nucleotides are TGCAGTGCTCCCCTTCAACCGGGATCACCGGGGGAGCAGTTCTTC. Encoded protein: CSAPLQPGSPGEQFF.

The chain is built from TRBV7-2 and TRBJ2-3; TRBD2 aligns across 14 bases. This CDR3 contains 17 residues. The germline gives CDR1 SGHTA, CDR2 FQGNSA. J gave up 2 bases and V 5 bases, and 6 bases lay outside the gene matches. The CDR3 nucleotides are TGTGCCAGCAGCCTATGGACTAGCGGGAGGAACACAGATACGCAGTATTTT. Its protein is CASSLWTSGRNTDTQYF. Supplemented by reference TRBV7-2 and TRBJ2-3, the full variable domain reads GAGVSQSPSNKVTEKGKDVELRCDPISGHTALYWYRQSLGQGLEFLIYFQGNSAPDKSGLPSDRFSAERTGGSVSTLTIQRTQQEDSAVYLCASSLWTSGRNTDTQYFGPGTRLTVL.

This clonotype was observed a handful of times. A much larger clone lies one base from this, so it may be a read error. This chain joins TRBV6-5 and TRBJ1-2; no reliable D call. In germline, CDR1 is MNHEY, CDR2 SVGAGI. The ends were cut back, 10 bases at V and 10 bases at J, with 19 bases in the middle. The CDR3 is made up of 12 amino acids. In DNA form, the CDR3 reads TGTGCCACCAATTACGTTTGGGTCATCTACACCTTC. This codes for CATNYVWVIYTF.

On this clonotype itself: A far larger clone is a single base away, which makes a read error likely. The gene calls are TRBV6-2 or TRBV6-3 and TRBJ1-1, with D unclear. There are 12 residues in the CDR3. Germline lookup yields CDR1 MNHEY and CDR2 SVGEGT. The DNA for the CDR3 is TGTGCCAGCAGAGGTGAGGGCACTGAAGCTCTCTTT. This sequence encodes CASRGEGTEALF.

This clonotype was seen only a few times. The chain couples TRBV20-1 to TRBJ1-2; a weak D match, TRBD1 (6 bases). V was clipped by 5 bases and J by 5 bases, with 18 bases between them. CDR3 length: 14 residues. Germline V gives CDR1 DFQATT, CDR2 SNEGSKA (reference sequence). The CDR3 region is CSAPPKGGVYGYTF. In DNA form, the CDR3 reads TGCAGTGCTCCTCCTAAGGGGGGAGTATATGGCTACACCTTC.

This clonotype occurred many times. This chain joins TRBV2 and TRBJ1-1, with 8 bases lining up with TRBD1. The V segment lost 6 bases and the J segment 1 base; nucleotides outside the gene matches: 13. CDR1 and CDR2 (germline): SNHLY, FYNNEI. The CDR3 runs 17 residues. The CDR3 protein is CASRRQGITVRNTEAFF. CDR3 DNA sequence: TGTGCCAGCAGAAGACAGGGGATTACGGTGAGGAACACTGAAGCTTTCTTT.

In DNA form, the CDR3 reads TGTGCCAGCAGCCCCCGGGACAGGGACTACAATGAGCAGTTCTTC. Translated: CASSPRDRDYNEQFF. The chain uses TRBV7-8 and TRBJ2-1, with 9 bases that match TRBD1. Germline V lookup: CDR1 SGHVS, CDR2 FQNEAQ. This CDR3 has 15 residues. Trimming cost V 5 bases and J 3 bases; bases outside gene matches: 5.

The chain is built from TRBV5-1 and TRBJ2-1, with 7 bases lining up with TRBD2. Germline CDR1 reads SGHRS; CDR2 reads YFSETQ. Trimming at V came to 4 bases and at J to 10 bases, leaving 5 bases not matched to a gene. The CDR3 spans 12 residues. The CDR3 loop reads CASSVPGLEQFF. The DNA of the CDR3 is TGCGCCAGCAGCGTCCCGGGACTAGAGCAGTTCTTC.

This clonotype was observed at least ten times. The chain employs TRBV7-2 and TRBJ1-2; 8 bases line up with TRBD1. Trimming cost V 5 bases and J 8 bases; bases outside gene matches: 10. The germline V gene encodes CDR1 SGHTA and CDR2 FQGNSA. CDR3 length: 14 residues. CDR3 sequence (DNA): TGTGCCAGCAGCCTAGGACAGGGAGCCCCCGGCTACACCTTC. It codes for CASSLGQGAPGYTF.

This clonotype has at least ten counts. The CDR3 region has the DNA TGCAGTGCTAGAGATCCCTCGGCAAGAGAAGCTTTCTTT. It translates to CSARDPSAREAFF. The chain employs TRBV20-1 and TRBJ1-1; no reliable D call. V shed 0 bases and J shed 8 bases, with 13 bases lying between them. This CDR3 has 13 amino acids. Germline CDR1 reads DFQATT; CDR2 reads SNEGSKA (reference sequence).

This clonotype has only a few counts. The chain has TRBV20-1 and TRBJ2-7; D may match TRBD1 or TRBD2 (6 bases each). This CDR3 region has 13 residues. Germline CDR1 and CDR2: DFQATT and SNEGSKA (reference sequence). The ends were cut back, 7 bases at V and 1 base at J, with 14 bases in the middle. The CDR3 nucleotides are TGCAGTGGGGGAGGAGGGGGATCCTACGAGCAGTACTTC. It specifies CSGGGGGSYEQYF.

There are a few counts of this clonotype. The CDR3 loop is CASSPGTSGGFNEQFF. CDR3 nucleotides: TGCGCCAGCAGCCCGGGGACTAGCGGGGGTTTCAATGAGCAGTTCTTC. This sequence joins TRBV5-1 and TRBJ2-1; 14 bases align to TRBD2. The CDR3 extends over 16 amino acids. Per the germline V gene, CDR1 is SGHRS and CDR2 is YFSETQ. Losses at the gene ends were 4 bases for V and 6 bases for J; bases not matched to a gene: 6.

This clonotype has a count of ten or more. This rearrangement joins TRBV7-3 to TRBJ1-2, with D maybe TRBD1 (5 bases). Trimming pared 5 bases from V and 6 bases from J, leaving 16 bases between. Germline V gene sequence: CDR1 SGHTA, CDR2 FQGTGA. CDR3 length: 14 amino acids. CDR3 coding DNA: TGTGCCAGCAGCGGGGGAGGGTGGAGGGATGGCTACACCTTC. Translating gives CASSGGGWRDGYTF.

The table lists this clonotype with a count of one. The chain joins TRBV2 to TRBJ2-1, with no clear D. CDR3 length: 15 amino acids. Between the trimmed V and J ends, which lost 6 bases and 0 bases, there was a span of 12 bases. Germline V gene sequence: CDR1 SNHLY, CDR2 FYNNEI. The CDR3 region has the DNA TGTGCCAGCAGATTGCTCTCCTCCTCCTACAATGAGCAGTTCTTC. Its translation: CASRLLSSSYNEQFF. The full variable domain, rest sourced from reference TRBV2 and TRBJ2-1, is EPEVTQTPSHQVTQMGQEVILRCVPISNHLYFYWYRQILGQKVEFLVSFYNNEISEKSEIFDDQFSVERPDGSNFTLKIRSTKLEDSAMYFCASRLLSSSYNEQFFGPGTRLTVL.

The chain couples TRBV5-5 to TRBJ2-2; TRBD1 might be the D (6 bases). Germline V lookup: CDR1 SGHKS, CDR2 YYEKEE (reference sequence). The CDR3 is 15 residues long. Trimming removed 2 bases at V and 2 bases at J, with 10 bases between. The CDR3 coding sequence is TGTGCCAGCAGCTTTTCACAGGGCAACACCGGGGAGCTGTTTTTT. This translates into CASSFSQGNTGELFF.

This clonotype was counted ten times or more. The V gene is TRBV19, the J gene TRBJ1-1, with a weak D call TRBD1 (5 bases). CDR3 length: 15 amino acids. Per the germline V gene, CDR1 is LNHDA and CDR2 is SQIVND (reference sequence). V lost 4 bases to trimming and J lost 1 base, with 13 bases between them. In DNA form, the CDR3 reads TGTGCCAGTAGTAGGGGGGATCACCGGAACACTGAAGCTTTCTTT. As protein: CASSRGDHRNTEAFF.